The 18 T cell receptor beta chains reported below all come from one sample, sequenced in a study of blood T cell repertoires in COVID-19. This table comes from immunoSEQ multiplex PCR, and its TCRdb copy is limited to in-frame clones, with some not included. Of roughly 180,000 clones in the sample, approximately 84% were seen once. The specimen sequenced was peripheral blood. The receptors stem from a human donor in a cohort sampled during active COVID-19.

This chain joins TRBV18 and TRBJ2-7; perhaps TRBD1 as D (7 bases). The germline V gene encodes CDR1 KGHSH and CDR2 LQKENI. This CDR3 has 15 amino acids. The V end was cut by 5 bases, the J end by 3 bases, with 17 bases between. In DNA, the CDR3 is TGTGCCAGCTCAATCTCAGGGGGGAAACACTACGAGCAGTACTTC. It specifies CASSISGGKHYEQYF.

The CDR3 spells CASSRDRMNTEAFF. As DNA, the CDR3 is TGCGCCAGCAGTCGGGACAGGATGAACACTGAAGCTTTCTTT. The chain couples TRBV10-1 to TRBJ1-1; 8 bases are shared with TRBD1. This CDR3 contains 14 residues. Germline CDR1 reads WNHNN; CDR2 reads SYGVQD (reference sequence). The ends lost 5 bases at V and 0 bases at J; junction bases unmatched: 2.

This clone was seen once. The V call is TRBV9, the J call TRBJ1-1; 7 nucleotides agree with TRBD1. This CDR3 contains 16 residues. The trim removed 0 bases at V and 1 base at J, leaving 6 bases unmatched. Germline assignment: CDR1 SGDLS and CDR2 YYNGEE. The CDR3 nucleotides are TGTGCCAGCAGCGTAGGGACAGGAGCTTCGAACACTGAAGCTTTCTTT. Translation: CASSVGTGASNTEAFF.

J is TRBJ2-1 and V is TRBV2; 8 positions match TRBD1. Per the germline V gene, CDR1 is SNHLY and CDR2 is FYNNEI. The CDR3 totals 15 residues. V shed 6 bases, J shed 2 bases, and the junction held 6 bases outside the gene matches. The CDR3 reads CASSGDRSPYNEQFF. CDR3 DNA sequence: TGTGCCAGCAGCGGGGACAGGAGCCCCTACAATGAGCAGTTCTTC.

The chain links TRBV3-1 (or the pseudogene TRBV3-2) to TRBJ1-1; TRBD1 agrees at 8 bases. The germline CDR1 and CDR2 sequences are LGHDT and YNNKEL (reference sequence). This CDR3 spans 15 amino acids. V shed 4 bases, J shed 6 bases, and the junction held 10 bases outside the gene matches. The CDR3 is CASSRTGGTLAEAFF. DNA of the CDR3: TGTGCCAGCAGCCGAACAGGGGGTACTTTGGCTGAAGCTTTCTTT.

This clone has just one count. The V gene is TRBV9, the J gene TRBJ2-5, with D perhaps matching TRBD1 (8 bases). The CDR3 is 16 residues long. Germline V gene data show CDR1 as SGDLS and CDR2 as YYNGEE. Trimming removed 0 bases from V and 1 base from J, with 13 bases in between. The CDR3 reads CASSVVGGTGQETQYF. CDR3 sequence (DNA): TGTGCCAGCAGCGTAGTGGGGGGGACAGGCCAAGAGACCCAGTACTTC.

The chain carries TRBV6-2 or TRBV6-3 and TRBJ2-1, with TRBD2 matching 10 bases. The CDR3 has 20 residues. In germline, CDR1 is MNHEY, CDR2 SVGEGT. With 4 bases clipped from V and 4 bases from J, the junction kept 19 bases outside the gene matches. CDR3 protein: CASSFDIGNSGGPMYNEQFF. CDR3 nucleotide sequence: TGTGCCAGCAGTTTCGATATCGGGAATAGCGGGGGGCCGATGTACAATGAGCAGTTCTTC.

This clone was seen only a few times. This chain connects TRBV4-1 to TRBJ1-5; no firm D call. Germline V gene lookup returns CDR1 MGHRA and CDR2 YSYEKL. Trimming shortened V by 1 base and J by 2 bases, and 12 bases separated the two germline ends. There are 16 residues in the CDR3. CDR3 DNA: TGCGCCAGCAGCCAAGGGTACGGGTTGGGCAATCAGCCCCAGCATTTT. It yields the protein CASSQGYGLGNQPQHF.

This rearrangement joins TRBV19 to TRBJ2-1, with 11 nucleotides matching TRBD2. Germline V lookup: CDR1 LNHDA, CDR2 SQIVND (reference sequence). V shed 3 bases and J 0 bases; nucleotides not matched to a gene: 16. This CDR3 comprises 21 residues. The CDR3 spells CASSIPKTSGVKKFSYNEQFF. CDR3 bases: TGTGCCAGTAGTATTCCTAAGACTAGCGGGGTTAAAAAATTCTCCTACAATGAGCAGTTCTTC.

Comment on this clone: The same CDR3 can be traced to other DNA sequences in this sample. This rearrangement joins TRBV18 to TRBJ2-6, with D possibly TRBD1 on 5 matching bases. The CDR3 sequence is 15 residues long. The V end lost 2 bases, the J end lost 0 bases, and 5 bases lay between the germline ends. Germline CDR1 reads KGHSH; CDR2 reads LQKENI. The CDR3, as DNA: TGTGCCAGCTCACCAACAGGCTCTGGGGCCAACGTCCTGACTTTC. Protein: CASSPTGSGANVLTF.

V usage is TRBV30 and J usage is TRBJ2-1, with 10 nucleotides matching TRBD2. From germline, CDR1 is GTSNPN and CDR2 SVGIG (reference sequence). CDR3 length equals 15 residues. The trim removed 4 bases at V and 5 bases at J, leaving 8 bases unmatched. CDR3 DNA: TGTGCCTGGACAAGCGGGACTAGCGAGGACAATGAGCAGTTCTTC. Amino acids: CAWTSGTSEDNEQFF.

The V and J genes are TRBV9 and TRBJ1-6; 9 bases map to TRBD1. Looked up from germline, CDR1 is SGDLS and CDR2 is YYNGEE. The CDR3 consists of 15 residues. Trimming at V came to 0 bases and at J to 6 bases, leaving 1 base not matched to a gene. The CDR3 is CASSVVGQGNSPLHF. Here the CDR3 DNA reads TGTGCCAGCAGCGTAGTGGGACAGGGTAATTCACCCCTCCACTTT. Variable domain in full (rest from reference TRBV9 and TRBJ1-6): DSGVTQTPKHLITATGQRVTLRCSPRSGDLSVYWYQQSLDQGLQFLIQYYNGEERAKGNILERFSAQQFPDLHSELNLSSLELGDSALYFCASSVVGQGNSPLHFGNGTRLTVT.

The gene calls are TRBV5-1 and TRBJ1-6, with 10 positions matching TRBD1. CDR1 is SGHRS and CDR2 is YFSETQ in the germline V gene. J lost 8 bases, V lost 4 bases, and 6 bases had no gene match. CDR3 size: 15 residues. The CDR3 region is CASSILGQGDSPLHF. Written as DNA, the CDR3 is TGCGCCAGCAGCATCCTCGGACAGGGGGATTCACCCCTCCACTTT.

The chain uses TRBV10-2 and TRBJ2-7, with D hard to call. CDR3 length: 11 residues. Germline V gene lookup returns CDR1 WSHSY and CDR2 SAAADI. The ends were cut back, 9 bases at V and 7 bases at J, with 13 bases in the middle. In DNA form, the CDR3 reads TGCGCCAGTTCGACCCCCGGGGAGCAGTACTTC. Its translation: CASSTPGEQYF.

The chain recombines TRBV9 with TRBJ1-5; D gene unclear. The V gene's germline CDR1 is SGDLS and CDR2 YYNGEE. This CDR3 has 14 residues. With 0 bases removed from V and 4 bases from J, the gap between germline ends came to 8 bases. The CDR3 loop reads CASSVGAENQPQHF. The CDR3 region has the DNA TGTGCCAGCAGCGTAGGGGCAGAAAATCAGCCCCAGCATTTT. Complete variable domain (other parts from reference TRBV9 and TRBJ1-5): DSGVTQTPKHLITATGQRVTLRCSPRSGDLSVYWYQQSLDQGLQFLIQYYNGEERAKGNILERFSAQQFPDLHSELNLSSLELGDSALYFCASSVGAENQPQHFGDGTRLSIL.

The chain recombines TRBV27 with TRBJ2-1, with TRBD1 matching 9 bases. The CDR3 has 15 amino acids. The germline CDR1 and CDR2 sequences are MNHEY and SMNVEV (reference sequence). With V trimmed by 6 bases and J by 3 bases, 6 bases remained unmatched. CDR3 sequence reads: CASRPGTGNYNEQFF. The CDR3 DNA reads TGTGCCAGCAGGCCCGGGACAGGGAACTACAATGAGCAGTTCTTC.

The V and J genes are TRBV6-5 and TRBJ2-1; D is perhaps TRBD1 (5 bases). The CDR3 spans 15 residues. Looked up from germline, CDR1 is MNHEY and CDR2 is SVGAGI. V dropped 6 bases and J dropped 0 bases, with 12 bases sitting between them. This CDR3 is CASSWTSSSYNEQFF. The CDR3 bases are TGTGCCAGCAGCTGGACATCGAGCTCCTACAATGAGCAGTTCTTC.

The rearrangement uses TRBV6-2 or TRBV6-3 and TRBJ2-3; 12 nucleotides agree with TRBD2. Losses at the gene ends were 2 bases for V and 4 bases for J; bases not matched to a gene: 1. Germline assignment: CDR1 MNHEY and CDR2 SVGEGT. The CDR3 spans 15 residues. In DNA, the CDR3 is TGTGCCAGCAGTTACCCTAGCGGGGGGGCAGATACGCAGTATTTT. This gives the protein CASSYPSGGADTQYF.